These 16 T cell receptor beta chains originate from one sample sequenced in a study of OX40 agonist ivuxolimab in advanced cancers. Sequencing used immunoSEQ multiplex PCR; TCRdb keeps in-frame clones, though not all of them. The sample contains under 110,000 clones, 90% of which appear only once. The material was CD4+ or CD8+ T cells sorted from blood, obtained in a trial of the OX40 agonist ivuxolimab. These receptors all come from an adult with an advanced solid tumor such as melanoma, head and neck, liver or kidney cancer.

The chain has TRBV10-2 and TRBJ1-2; weak D call: TRBD1 (6 bases). Per germline, CDR1 WSHSY and CDR2 SAAADI. The length of the CDR3 is 11 residues. Trimming removed 8 bases from V and 4 bases from J, with 8 bases in between. CDR3 loop: CASQDSYGYTF. CDR3 nucleotide sequence: TGCGCCAGCCAGGACAGCTATGGCTACACCTTC.

V is TRBV30 and J is TRBJ2-3, with TRBD2 identical over 12 bases. This CDR3 is built from 17 residues. The ends lost 3 bases at V and 6 bases at J; junction bases unmatched: 13. Germline loops: CDR1 GTSNPN, CDR2 SVGIG (reference sequence). In nucleotides, the CDR3 is TGTGCCTGGAGCCCCTCCCTAGCGGGGGGGCGGAAGGATACGCAGTATTTT. This translates into CAWSPSLAGGRKDTQYF.

The rearrangement joins TRBV19 to TRBJ1-4, with unresolved D. The V and J ends lost 9 bases and 8 bases respectively, with 13 bases between them. Germline V lookup: CDR1 LNHDA, CDR2 SQIVND (reference sequence). The CDR3 length is 12 residues. CDR3 coding DNA: TGTGCCAGCGCAGGACCGAGCGAAAAACTGTTTTTT. Translating it yields CASAGPSEKLFF.

This sequence joins TRBV28 and TRBJ2-7; 8 nucleotides align to TRBD1. V dropped 8 bases and J dropped 0; count of bases not matched to a gene: 15. Germline V CDR1 and CDR2: MDHEN, SYDVKM. The CDR3 runs to 17 residues. The CDR3 here is CASSGQGGRKPSYEQYF. CDR3 bases: TGTGCCAGCTCTGGACAGGGTGGGAGGAAACCCTCCTACGAGCAGTACTTC.

CDR3 residues: CASSLQGARAFF. In nucleotides, the CDR3 is TGTGCCAGTAGTTTACAGGGGGCCCGGGCTTTCTTT. The chain links TRBV19 to TRBJ1-1; the match to TRBD1 covers 9 bases. Germline trimming cut 5 bases from V and 11 bases from J; bases unmatched to any gene: 6. There are 12 residues in the CDR3. CDR1 is LNHDA, CDR2 SQIVND, per germline (reference sequence).

V is TRBV7-2 and J is TRBJ2-7; tentatively, D is TRBD1 (6 bases). The V and J ends lost 7 bases and 2 bases respectively, with 15 bases between them. Per the germline V gene, CDR1 is SGHTA and CDR2 is FQGNSA. The CDR3 has 14 amino acids. CDR3 coding DNA: TGTGCCAGCACTGCAGACAGGTATACCTACGAGCAGTACTTC. As protein: CASTADRYTYEQYF.

This clone has just one count. This sequence joins TRBV7-9 and TRBJ2-7; D may be TRBD2 (6 bases). CDR1 SEHNR and CDR2 FQNEAQ come from the germline V gene (reference sequence). Trimming cost V 4 bases and J 0 bases, with 10 bases left between them. There are 14 residues in the CDR3. CDR3 protein: CASSSGGSSYEQYF. CDR3 in DNA: TGTGCCAGCAGCTCCGGGGGTTCCTCCTACGAGCAGTACTTC.

This chain joins TRBV30 and TRBJ1-3; D perhaps matches TRBD1 (5 bases). Per germline, CDR1 GTSNPN and CDR2 SVGIG (reference sequence). The CDR3 covers 16 residues. V dropped 3 bases and J dropped 0 bases, with 15 bases sitting between them. The DNA for the CDR3 is TGTGCCTGGAGAGGAGGGGTGATGAACTCTGGAAACACCATATATTTT. Protein sequence: CAWRGGVMNSGNTIYF.

This chain links TRBV30 with TRBJ1-6; D remains ambiguous. CDR3 length equals 17 residues. Germline V gene lookup returns CDR1 GTSNPN and CDR2 SVGIG (reference sequence). Trimming took 1 base from V and 2 from J, leaving 15 bases between them. The CDR3 sequence: CAWSAPGPATYNSPLHF. The CDR3 DNA sequence: TGTGCCTGGAGTGCTCCGGGCCCAGCGACCTATAATTCACCCCTCCACTTT.

The table lists this clone with a count of one. The CDR3 bases are TGTGCCAGTAGTACCGGGACTAGCGGGGGTTACTTC. Protein: CASSTGTSGGYF. The chain carries TRBV19 and TRBJ2-4; 14 bases are a match to TRBD2. The CDR3 spans 12 residues. The trim removed 4 bases at V and 16 bases at J, leaving 3 bases unmatched. In germline, CDR1 is LNHDA, CDR2 SQIVND (reference sequence).

A note on this clone: Other DNA variants within this sample encode the same CDR3. V gene TRBV28 combines with J gene TRBJ1-5; possible D gene TRBD1, 5 bases. Germline assignment: CDR1 MDHEN and CDR2 SYDVKM. CDR3 length equals 14 residues. Trimming left V 3 bases short and J 3 bases short, with 9 bases between. CDR3 sequence: CASSLGGSNQPQHF. DNA for the CDR3: TGTGCCAGCAGTTTGGGGGGGTCCAATCAGCCCCAGCATTTT. Complete variable domain (other parts from reference TRBV28 and TRBJ1-5): DVKVTQSSRYLVKRTGEKVFLECVQDMDHENMFWYRQDPGLGLRLIYFSYDVKMKEKGDIPEGYSVSREKKERFSLILESASTNQTSMYLCASSLGGSNQPQHFGDGTRLSIL.

The V call is TRBV7-2, the J call TRBJ1-5; TRBD1 might be the D (5 bases). Trimming shortened V by 4 bases and J by 6 bases, and 13 bases separated the two germline ends. The CDR3 totals 14 residues. Germline loops: CDR1 SGHTA, CDR2 FQGNSA. The CDR3 DNA follows: TGTGCCAGCAGCTCCCCAGGGAACACTCAGCCCCAGCATTTT. This encodes CASSSPGNTQPQHF.

V usage is TRBV5-1 and J usage is TRBJ2-5, with D unresolved. Germline V lookup: CDR1 SGHRS, CDR2 YFSETQ. Trimming removed 3 bases from V and 5 bases from J, with 14 bases in between. The CDR3 runs to 14 residues. CDR3 nucleotides: TGCGCCAGCAGCTCACCAGCCTCTTGGGAGACCCAGTACTTC. Translation gives CASSSPASWETQYF.

This clone appeared a single time. The J gene is TRBJ2-7, the V gene TRBV28; 10 bases fit TRBD1. CDR3 length: 15 amino acids. With V trimmed by 7 bases and J by 2 bases, 8 bases remained unmatched. In germline, CDR1 is MDHEN, CDR2 SYDVKM. This CDR3 reads CASTLPGTGAYEQYF. DNA of the CDR3: TGTGCCAGCACGCTACCCGGGACAGGGGCCTACGAGCAGTACTTC. Based on the CDR3 plus reference TRBV28 and TRBJ2-7, the full variable domain is DVKVTQSSRYLVKRTGEKVFLECVQDMDHENMFWYRQDPGLGLRLIYFSYDVKMKEKGDIPEGYSVSREKKERFSLILESASTNQTSMYLCASTLPGTGAYEQYFGPGTRLTVT.

V is TRBV18 and J is TRBJ2-7, with D perhaps being TRBD1 or TRBD2 (5 bases each). CDR1 and CDR2 from the germline V gene are KGHSH and LQKENI. V gave up 5 bases and J gave up 7 bases, with 24 bases separating them. The CDR3 spans 16 residues. This CDR3 reads CASSSQGEGFGGEQYF. The CDR3 region has the DNA TGTGCCAGCTCATCTCAGGGCGAGGGTTTTGGCGGAGAGCAGTACTTC.

The rearrangement uses TRBV11-2 and TRBJ1-4; possibly TRBD1 for D (6 bases). The germline V gene encodes CDR1 SGHAT and CDR2 FQNNGV. The length of the CDR3 is 15 residues. V lost 4 bases and J lost 8, with 17 bases in between. CDR3 sequence: CASSSGGALGEKLFF. CDR3 coding DNA: TGTGCCAGCAGCTCTGGGGGGGCCCTTGGAGAAAAACTGTTTTTT.